These 6 T cell receptor beta chains originate from one sample sequenced in a study of T cells in Graves' hyperthyroidism and ophthalmopathy (dated by TCRdb to about 2019). The method behind the library was multiplex PCR. The reads were generated on an Illumina HiSeq 2000. Amplification of TCR beta CDR3 regions was carried out from RNA transcripts. A first-round RT-PCR of the TCR CDR3 used the HTBI primer set with the Qiagen OneStep RT-PCR kit. Using fastp at Q25 and MiXCR, TCRdb reprocessed the public reads and kept productive beta chains. Every distinct CDR3 protein forms one entry, paired with its most common genes and DNA. The sample has 250,000 or so distinct CDR3 sequences on record, over 15% of them singletons. The ten largest make up around 30% of the sample. Sequenced sample: blood. These receptor sequences come from a woman in her late teens or twenties with Graves' ophthalmopathy.

This clonotype was recorded many times. The chain is built from TRBV6-2 or TRBV6-3 and TRBJ2-7; 12 bases agree with TRBD2. This CDR3 is built from 15 residues. Germline V gene sequence: CDR1 MNHEY, CDR2 SVGEGT. Losses at the gene ends were 5 bases for V and 3 bases for J; bases not matched to a gene: 5. The CDR3 DNA is TGTGCCAGCAGTACGACTAGCGGGAGTAGCTACGAGCAGTACTTC. Residues: CASSTTSGSSYEQYF.

This clonotype appeared many times. The chain carries TRBV2 and TRBJ1-5; D is unresolved. The CDR3 contains 14 residues. Between the trimmed V and J ends, which lost 6 bases and 1 base, there was a span of 10 bases. Germline values: CDR1 SNHLY, CDR2 FYNNEI. The CDR3 region is CASSPLRSNQPQHF. CDR3 in DNA: TGTGCCAGCAGCCCTCTACGCAGCAATCAGCCCCAGCATTTT.

The table lists this clonotype with many counts. J is TRBJ2-6 and V is TRBV27; TRBD1 matches 8 bases. The CDR3 extends over 15 amino acids. The trim removed 6 bases at V and 8 bases at J, leaving 9 bases unmatched. Germline CDR1 and CDR2: MNHEY and SMNVEV (reference sequence). The CDR3 nucleotides read TGTGCCAGCAGCAGGGGGCCCGCTTCGACCAACGTCCTGACTTTC. Its translation: CASSRGPASTNVLTF.

This clonotype was picked up many times. The chain couples TRBV7-8 to TRBJ1-1; 8 bases agree with TRBD1. CDR1 is SGHVS, CDR2 FQNEAQ, per germline. This CDR3 is built from 15 residues. V was pared by 6 bases and J by 7 bases, with 13 bases of the junction left unmatched. The CDR3 bases are TGTGCCAGCAGTAACCCAAGACAGGGGTTCATTGAAGCTTTCTTT. It yields the protein CASSNPRQGFIEAFF.

This clonotype was observed many times. The chain recombines TRBV13 with TRBJ1-1; possible D gene TRBD1, 5 bases. Per germline, CDR1 PRHDT and CDR2 FYEKMQ (reference sequence). This CDR3 is built from 16 residues. V lost 0 bases, J lost 1 base, and 12 bases lay in between. CDR3 loop: CASSLGARGRNTEAFF. DNA of the CDR3: TGTGCCAGCAGCTTAGGGGCTAGGGGCCGGAACACTGAAGCTTTCTTT.

This clonotype was observed many times. This chain joins TRBV6-6 and TRBJ2-7; 11 nucleotides agree with TRBD2. CDR1 and CDR2 from the germline V gene are MNHNY and SVGAGI (reference sequence). J gave up 5 bases and V 0 bases, and 6 bases lay outside the gene matches. The CDR3 runs 16 residues. The CDR3 region is CASSYSTSGGRNEQYF. Here the CDR3 DNA reads TGTGCCAGCAGTTACTCCACTAGCGGGGGACGCAACGAGCAGTACTTC.